This T cell receptor beta chain came from a study of blood T cell repertoires in COVID-19. The cohort comprised adults aged about 18 to 100 years residing in under 30 US areas. The study assigned cohorts using participant-reported clinical history. The V gene's germline CDR1 is SGHAT and CDR2 FQNNGV. The CDR3 is 12 residues long. Trimming removed 5 bases at V and 3 bases at J, with 8 bases between. Generated by immunoSEQ multiplex PCR, the TCRdb table keeps only in-frame clones and is missing some. Here the sample spans 220,000 or so clones, 80% to 85% being singletons. This TCR came from a woman aged 40 to 50 who had recovered from COVID-19. Sequenced sample: PBMCs or T cells enriched from blood (not recorded which). The chain is built from TRBV11-2 and TRBJ2-7, with a tentative D call TRBD1 (5 bases). For the CDR3, the DNA is TGTGCCAGCAGCGAGGACATCTACGAGCAGTACTTC. Protein product: CASSEDIYEQYF.